This TCR beta chain was captured in a study of follicular helper T cells after annual influenza vaccination. This CDR3 spans 12 amino acids. CDR1 and CDR2 from the germline V gene are MNHEY and SVGAGI. Trimming shortened V by 10 bases and J by 7 bases, and 14 bases separated the two germline ends. Method: immunoSEQ multiplex PCR; TCRdb's copy keeps in-frame clones and lacks some. In the table there are about 3,900 clones, about 81% of which are singletons. As to time point: 2014-2015 season, 7 days after vaccination. This clone appeared a single time. This sequence was found in an adult who received the influenza vaccine. This chain connects TRBV6-5 to TRBJ2-1; D not resolved. This material consisted of CXCR5- memory CD4+ T cells sorted from blood, taken 7 days after influenza vaccination. In DNA, the CDR3 is TGTGCCACCACCCGGGCCCAAAATGAGCAGTTCTTC. It translates to CATTRAQNEQFF.